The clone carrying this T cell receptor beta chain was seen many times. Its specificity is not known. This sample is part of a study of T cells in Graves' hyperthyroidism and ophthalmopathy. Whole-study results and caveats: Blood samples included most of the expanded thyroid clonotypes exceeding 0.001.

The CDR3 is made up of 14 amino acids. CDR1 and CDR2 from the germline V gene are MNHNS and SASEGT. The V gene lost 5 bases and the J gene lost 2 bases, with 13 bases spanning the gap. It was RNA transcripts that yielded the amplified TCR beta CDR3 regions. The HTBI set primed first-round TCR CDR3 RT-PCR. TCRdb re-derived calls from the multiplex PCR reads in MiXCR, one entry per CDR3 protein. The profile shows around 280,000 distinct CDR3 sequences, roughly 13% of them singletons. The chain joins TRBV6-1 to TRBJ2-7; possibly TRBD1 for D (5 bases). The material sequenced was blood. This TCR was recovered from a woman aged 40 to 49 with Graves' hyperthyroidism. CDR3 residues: CASSMLTDTYEQYF. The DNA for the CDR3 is TGTGCCAGCAGTATGTTGACAGATACCTACGAGCAGTACTTC.